This TCR beta chain was retrieved from a study of blood T cell repertoires in COVID-19. The overall study: There were acute and convalescent COVID-19 samples, and they came from the United States, Italy and Spain. The cDNA or gDNA used as material had been derived from T cells, B-cell-depleted T cells, or PBMCs.

In the original processing: Amplification from reference gene primers served as the basis for estimated nucleated cell counts. Assay: immunoSEQ multiplex PCR; the TCRdb copy retains only in-frame clones and omits some. That table is the source of V, J and clone size, and D and trimming were worked out from the DNA. The sample holds over 30,000 clones, over 70% seen once. The V gene lost 5 bases and the J gene lost 5 bases, with 16 bases spanning the gap. Germline CDR1 reads SGHTA; CDR2 reads FQGNSA. This CDR3 contains 16 residues. Sequencing was performed on peripheral blood. The sequence was collected from a human donor in a cohort sampled during active COVID-19. This sequence joins TRBV7-2 and TRBJ1-6; D is possibly TRBD1 (6 bases). CDR3 protein: CASSPRGAANNSPLHF. As DNA, the CDR3 is TGTGCCAGCAGCCCCCGGGGGGCAGCGAATAATTCACCCCTCCACTTT.